These 28 T cell receptor beta chains were all obtained from the same sample, sequenced in a study of OX40 agonist ivuxolimab in advanced cancers. Library method: the immunoSEQ multiplex PCR assay. Imported from immuneACCESS, the table was reduced by TCRdb to in-frame sequences with V and J called. These copies leave out some clones; in studies compared against another copy, an unresolved V gene accounts for under half, and the cause of the remainder is not known. The sample table shows some 60,000 clones, and roughly nine tenths are seen once. Jointly, the top ten make up more than 13% of the sample. Source: CD4+ or CD8+ T cells sorted from blood, taken in a trial of the OX40 agonist ivuxolimab. All receptors come from an adult with an advanced solid tumor such as melanoma, head and neck, liver or kidney cancer.

This rearrangement joins TRBV11-2 to TRBJ1-5; D possibly corresponds to TRBD1 (6 bases). The V and J ends lost 5 bases and 10 bases respectively, with 18 bases between them. The germline CDR1 and CDR2 sequences are SGHAT and FQNNGV. This CDR3 has 14 amino acids. CDR3 loop: CASSQKGGGGPQHF. CDR3 nucleotides: TGTGCCAGCAGCCAAAAGGGGGGGGGAGGACCCCAGCATTTT.

The V and J genes are TRBV5-1 and TRBJ1-2, with D unclear. The V end lost 2 bases, the J end lost 4 bases, and 12 bases lay between the germline ends. Germline V CDR1 and CDR2: SGHRS, YFSETQ. The CDR3 contains 14 residues. The CDR3 bases are TGCGCCAGCAGCTTAACCTCGGAGGTCTATGGCTACACCTTC. Translating gives CASSLTSEVYGYTF.

The rearrangement joins TRBV2 to TRBJ2-7; 7 positions agree with TRBD1. Germline V gene sequence: CDR1 SNHLY, CDR2 FYNNEI. The J segment lost 4 bases and the V segment lost 6 bases, leaving 3 bases of the junction unmatched. This CDR3 spans 12 amino acids. The CDR3 spells CASRAGGYEQYF. The CDR3 DNA follows: TGTGCCAGCAGGGCAGGGGGATACGAGCAGTACTTC.

The V gene is TRBV5-8, the J gene TRBJ2-5; D call uncertain. The J call is in doubt because the DNA end fits TRBJ2-7 better. This CDR3 contains 16 residues. Germline V gene data show CDR1 as SGHTS and CDR2 as YDEGEE. The CDR3 coding sequence is TGTGCCAGCAGCTTGTTATCTAGAGCTAACTCCTACGAGCAGTACTTC. Its translation is CASSLLSRANSYEQYF.

The rearrangement joins TRBV7-9 to TRBJ1-1; 8 bases are shared with TRBD1. The CDR3 totals 14 residues. V dropped 5 bases and J dropped 0; count of bases not matched to a gene: 2. The germline CDR1 and CDR2 sequences are SEHNR and FQNEAQ (reference sequence). The CDR3 DNA is TGTGCCAGCAGCAAACAGGGGGTGAACACTGAAGCTTTCTTT. Encoded protein: CASSKQGVNTEAFF.

This rearrangement joins TRBV18 to TRBJ1-6; TRBD1 agrees at 7 bases. This CDR3 has 18 amino acids. CDR1 is KGHSH, CDR2 LQKENI, per germline. Trimming cost V 1 base and J 0 bases; bases outside gene matches: 6. The chain's CDR3 is CASSPRQGMSSYNSPLHF. CDR3 DNA sequence: TGTGCCAGCTCACCACGACAGGGCATGAGCTCCTATAATTCACCCCTCCACTTT.

This chain joins TRBV18 and TRBJ2-7; 10 nucleotides line up with TRBD1. Per the germline V gene, CDR1 is KGHSH and CDR2 is LQKENI. After removal of 6 bases from V and 4 bases from J, the junction contained 3 bases not matched to a gene. The CDR3 extends over 13 amino acids. As DNA, the CDR3 is TGTGCCAGCTCGAGACAGGGGGCTTACGAGCAGTACTTC. It is translated as CASSRQGAYEQYF.

This sequence joins TRBV9 and TRBJ1-1; D perhaps matches TRBD1 (6 bases). Trimming removed 0 bases from V and 1 base from J, with 13 bases in between. Germline CDR1 and CDR2: SGDLS and YYNGEE. The CDR3 length is 16 residues. Written as DNA, the CDR3 is TGTGCCAGCAGCGTAGACAGGGCAGGACCGAACACTGAAGCTTTCTTT. This encodes CASSVDRAGPNTEAFF. Filled out from reference TRBV9 and TRBJ1-1, the complete variable domain reads DSGVTQTPKHLITATGQRVTLRCSPRSGDLSVYWYQQSLDQGLQFLIQYYNGEERAKGNILERFSAQQFPDLHSELNLSSLELGDSALYFCASSVDRAGPNTEAFFGQGTRLTVV.

A single count supports this clone. The V gene is TRBV7-2, the J gene TRBJ1-3, with TRBD1 as a possible D gene (5 bases). V lost 0 bases, J lost 4 bases, and 16 bases lay in between. Germline CDR1 reads SGHTA; CDR2 reads FQGNSA. The CDR3 contains 17 residues. CDR3 DNA: TGTGCCAGCAGCTTAGCAACTTCCGGGACGGGGGGAAACACCATATATTTT. Amino acid sequence: CASSLATSGTGGNTIYF.

This CDR3 reads CATSRERLGTGELFF. The CDR3 DNA reads as TGTGCCACCAGCAGAGAACGCCTAGGAACCGGGGAGCTGTTTTTT. This chain uses TRBV15 with TRBJ2-2; D is uncertain. The CDR3 spans 15 residues. CDR1 and CDR2 (germline): LNHNV, YYDKDF (reference sequence). Trimming shortened V by 0 bases and J by 5 bases, and 10 bases separated the two germline ends.

This sequence joins TRBV9 and TRBJ2-1; D is possibly TRBD2 (6 bases). The CDR3 runs 16 residues. Germline assignment: CDR1 SGDLS and CDR2 YYNGEE. V lost 6 bases to trimming and J lost 7 bases, with 23 bases between them. This chain's CDR3 is CASTLGGIHSMNEQFF. Written as DNA, the CDR3 is TGTGCCAGCACCTTGGGGGGAATCCACAGTATGAATGAGCAGTTCTTC.

This chain connects TRBV27 to TRBJ2-7; 9 positions agree with TRBD2. V dropped 4 bases and J dropped 5; count of bases not matched to a gene: 9. Germline CDR1 reads MNHEY; CDR2 reads SMNVEV (reference sequence). The length of the CDR3 is 15 residues. The CDR3 DNA follows: TGTGCCAGCAGTTCCCTTGCGGGAGGGGTGAACGAGCAGTACTTC. This gives the protein CASSSLAGGVNEQYF.

The chain is built from TRBV14 and TRBJ1-2; tentative D call: TRBD1 (5 bases). The CDR3 extends over 15 amino acids. Germline values: CDR1 SGHDN, CDR2 FVKESK. Trimming removed 4 bases at V and 9 bases at J, with 21 bases between. The CDR3 spells CASSPQALGSRSYTF. CDR3 DNA sequence: TGTGCCAGCAGCCCACAGGCCCTTGGGTCTAGGAGCTACACCTTC.

The chain recombines TRBV9 with TRBJ2-1; no reliable D call. Per the germline V gene, CDR1 is SGDLS and CDR2 is YYNGEE. CDR3 length equals 14 residues. Trimming left V 6 bases short and J 0 bases short, with 10 bases between. The CDR3 spells CASKRTPSYNEQFF. CDR3 DNA sequence: TGTGCCAGCAAACGGACCCCCTCCTACAATGAGCAGTTCTTC.

The chain carries TRBV20-1 and TRBJ2-7, with unresolved D. The CDR3 is 11 amino acids. V dropped 1 base and J dropped 6 bases, with 7 bases sitting between them. In germline, CDR1 is DFQATT, CDR2 SNEGSKA (reference sequence). The CDR3 region is CSARVRGEQYF. The CDR3 nucleotides read TGCAGTGCTAGAGTAAGAGGCGAGCAGTACTTC.

Here the CDR3 reads CASSRGHLQETQYF. Written as DNA, the CDR3 is TGTGCCAGCAGCCGGGGACACCTCCAAGAGACCCAGTACTTC. This chain joins TRBV7-2 and TRBJ2-5; a possible D gene is TRBD1 (6 bases). V was shortened by 5 bases and J by 1 base, with 11 bases between the two germline ends. Germline V gives CDR1 SGHTA, CDR2 FQGNSA. The CDR3 spans 14 residues.

J is TRBJ1-2 and V is TRBV5-1; the D is unclear. Germline CDR1 and CDR2: SGHRS and YFSETQ. Trimming stripped 4 bases from V and 4 bases from J, with 17 bases between. The CDR3 sequence is 15 residues long. The DNA for the CDR3 is TGCGCCAGCAGCATTGAGGGTGTCAACGGCTATGGCTACACCTTC. This sequence encodes CASSIEGVNGYGYTF.

The chain carries TRBV7-9 and TRBJ1-4; possibly TRBD1 for D (6 bases). V gave up 4 bases and J gave up 7 bases, with 16 bases separating them. Germline V gene lookup returns CDR1 SEHNR and CDR2 FQNEAQ (reference sequence). The CDR3 length is 15 residues. The CDR3 loop is CASSSRQERIEKLFF. The CDR3, as DNA: TGTGCCAGCAGCTCGCGACAGGAAAGAATTGAAAAACTGTTTTTT.

The chain recombines TRBV25-1 with TRBJ1-5; 8 bases are a match to TRBD1. This CDR3 contains 14 residues. Trimming took 4 bases from V and 9 from J; bases not matched to a gene: 8. CDR1 and CDR2 from the germline V gene are MGHDK and SYGVNS. The CDR3 reads CASSVGRGLLPQHF. The CDR3 bases are TGTGCCAGCAGTGTTGGCAGGGGGCTATTGCCCCAGCATTTT.

CDR3 region: CASSPQGQVLYTQYF. CDR3 nucleotide sequence: TGTGCCAGCTCACCACAGGGACAGGTCTTATATACGCAGTATTTT. The J gene is TRBJ2-3, the V gene TRBV18; 8 nucleotides match TRBD1. Germline V CDR1 and CDR2: KGHSH, LQKENI. V lost 1 base, J lost 7 bases, and 7 bases stayed unmatched. The CDR3 consists of 15 residues.

The CDR3 nucleotides are TGTGCCAGCAGGGCGGGAGGGCGCACAGATACGCAGTATTTT. It codes for CASRAGGRTDTQYF. This sequence joins TRBV6-5 and TRBJ2-3, with TRBD2 identical over 9 bases. This CDR3 is built from 14 residues. The V gene's germline CDR1 is MNHEY and CDR2 SVGAGI. Losses at the gene ends were 6 bases for V and 1 base for J; bases not matched to a gene: 2.

The chain combines TRBV10-3 with TRBJ1-3; D is ambiguous. The V end lost 4 bases, the J end lost 0 bases, and 10 bases lay between the germline ends. This CDR3 region has 15 residues. Germline V lookup: CDR1 ENHRY, CDR2 SYGVKD. The CDR3 sequence is CAISGAGSSGNTIYF. The CDR3 nucleotides are TGTGCCATCAGTGGGGCTGGATCCTCTGGAAACACCATATATTTT.

The CDR3 bases are TGCGCCAGCAGCCTCTCCGGGACAGGGCGGAACGAGCAGTACTTC. This gives the protein CASSLSGTGRNEQYF. The V gene is TRBV5-1, the J gene TRBJ2-7; 9 nucleotides align to TRBD1. This CDR3 comprises 15 residues. Germline trimming cut 4 bases from V and 5 bases from J; bases unmatched to any gene: 10. Per germline, CDR1 SGHRS and CDR2 YFSETQ. Filled out from reference TRBV5-1 and TRBJ2-7, the complete variable domain reads KAGVTQTPRYLIKTRGQQVTLSCSPISGHRSVSWYQQTPGQGLQFLFEYFSETQRNKGNFPGRFSGRQFSNSRSEMNVSTLELGDSALYLCASSLSGTGRNEQYFGPGTRLTVT.

The DNA of the CDR3 is TGTGCCACCAGCAGGCTAGCGGGCGGCACAGATACGCAGTATTTT. Protein product: CATSRLAGGTDTQYF. This chain links TRBV15 with TRBJ2-3; 8 nucleotides align to TRBD2. The CDR3 is 15 residues long. Germline CDR1 LNHNV, CDR2 YYDKDF (reference sequence). V was clipped by 3 bases and J by 1 base; unmatched bases: 3.

V and J are TRBV27 and TRBJ2-7; D perhaps matches TRBD2 (5 bases). CDR3 length: 12 amino acids. CDR1 and CDR2 from the germline V gene are MNHEY and SMNVEV (reference sequence). V shed 3 bases and J shed 6 bases, with 9 bases lying between them. The CDR3: CASSLNRGEQYF. The CDR3 nucleotides read TGTGCCAGCAGTTTGAATCGGGGCGAGCAGTACTTC.

J is TRBJ2-3 and V is TRBV2; TRBD1 matches 8 bases. CDR1 is SNHLY, CDR2 FYNNEI, per germline. The CDR3 totals 14 residues. The V and J ends lost 8 bases and 0 bases, in that order; junction bases with no gene match: 4. The CDR3 DNA sequence: TGTGCCAGCGACCGGGACAGGAGCACAGATACGCAGTATTTT. Protein sequence: CASDRDRSTDTQYF. Based on the CDR3 plus reference TRBV2 and TRBJ2-3, the full variable domain is EPEVTQTPSHQVTQMGQEVILRCVPISNHLYFYWYRQILGQKVEFLVSFYNNEISEKSEIFDDQFSVERPDGSNFTLKIRSTKLEDSAMYFCASDRDRSTDTQYFGPGTRLTVL.

CDR3 amino acids: CASRQFDGTYEQYF. The CDR3 coding sequence is TGTGCCAGCAGACAATTTGACGGGACCTACGAGCAGTACTTC. This chain links TRBV7-9 with TRBJ2-7; weak D call: TRBD2 (5 bases). This CDR3 region has 14 residues. Trimming pared 6 bases from V and 2 bases from J, leaving 14 bases between. Germline loops: CDR1 SEHNR, CDR2 FQNEAQ (reference sequence).

The rearrangement links TRBV7-2 to TRBJ1-3; D gene uncertain. Germline values: CDR1 SGHTA, CDR2 FQGNSA. Trimming pared 1 base from V and 3 bases from J, leaving 4 bases between. The CDR3 loop spans 13 amino acids. DNA for the CDR3: TGTGCCAGCAGCTTAGACGATGGAAACACCATATATTTT. This gives the protein CASSLDDGNTIYF.